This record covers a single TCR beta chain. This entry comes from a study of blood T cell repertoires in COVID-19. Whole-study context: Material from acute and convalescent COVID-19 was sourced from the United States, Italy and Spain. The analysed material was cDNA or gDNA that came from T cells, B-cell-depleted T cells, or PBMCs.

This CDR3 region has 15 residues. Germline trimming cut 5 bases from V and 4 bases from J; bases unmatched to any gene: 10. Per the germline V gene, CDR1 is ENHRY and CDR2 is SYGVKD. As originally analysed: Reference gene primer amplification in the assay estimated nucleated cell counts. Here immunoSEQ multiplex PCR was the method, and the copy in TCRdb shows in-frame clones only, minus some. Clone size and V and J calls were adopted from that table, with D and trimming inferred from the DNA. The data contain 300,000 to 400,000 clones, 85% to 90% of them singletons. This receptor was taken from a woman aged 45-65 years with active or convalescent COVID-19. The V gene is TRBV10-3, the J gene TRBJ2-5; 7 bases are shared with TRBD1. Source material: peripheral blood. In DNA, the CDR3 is TGTGCCATCAGTCCACCAGGGGGTCAGGGAGAGACCCAGTACTTC. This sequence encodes CAISPPGGQGETQYF.